A selection of T cell receptor beta chains follows, all from one sample in a study of T-cell memory formation after mild COVID-19. TCRdb used MiXCR to reprocess the 5' RACE reads, holding one entry per CDR3 protein. The sample yields about 38,000 distinct CDR3 sequences, more than 9.5% seen once. Sequenced: PBMCs or a T cell subset sorted from them (not recorded which). The receptor set was obtained from a man aged 18 to 30 who had mild COVID-19 (a few samples of this study predate the infection). Cell type and time point are not known. Both conserved end residues are part of each CDR3. D genes are given only for firm matches. The size field is filled for only some rows; it gives once, few, many or a size class.

abundance	v_gene	j_gene	d_gene	CDR3nt	CDR3aa
few	TRBV5-4	TRBJ1-1	NA	TGTGCCAGCAGACCCGACAGTGACAACACTGAAGCTTTCTTT	CASRPDSDNTEAFF
NA	TRBV6-5	TRBJ2-5	TRBD1	TGTGCCAGCACCACGTCAGGGGGCCAAGAGACCCAGTACTTC	CASTTSGGQETQYF
many	TRBV2	TRBJ2-2	TRBD2	TGTGCCAGCAGCGAGGGACTAGCGGGGGCGAACACCGGGGAGCTGTTTTTT	CASSEGLAGANTGELFF
many	TRBV6-1	TRBJ2-1	TRBD2	TGTGCCAGCAGTGATAGCGGGGGGGCCAATGAGCAGTTCTTC	CASSDSGGANEQFF
many	TRBV6-4	TRBJ1-5	TRBD1	TGTGCCAGCAGTGACTCGAAGGGGGCTAGCCAGCCCCAGCATTTT	CASSDSKGASQPQHF
many	TRBV7-9	TRBJ1-1	NA	TGTGCCAGCAGCTTATGGGGGCCGGGCACTGAAGCTTTCTTT	CASSLWGPGTEAFF
NA	TRBV12-5	TRBJ2-6	NA	TGTGCTAGTGGTTTGGTAAATAGGATAGGGCCGGGGGCCCTCTCTGGGGCCAACGTCCTGACTTTC	CASGLVNRIGPGALSGANVLTF
few	TRBV5-1	TRBJ2-1	TRBD1	TGCGCCAGCAGCCTAAGGACAGGGAACGGGAATGAGCAGTTCTTC	CASSLRTGNGNEQFF
many	TRBV2	TRBJ1-3	NA	TGTGCCAGCAGCCAGATCGACAGGCCGGTGGGAAACACCATATATTTT	CASSQIDRPVGNTIYF
medium-sized	TRBV4-3	TRBJ2-6	NA	TGCGCCAGCAGCCAAGGGTCCAGCCCCTCTGGGGCCAACGTCCTGACTTTC	CASSQGSSPSGANVLTF
many	TRBV3-1	TRBJ1-2	NA	TGTGCCAGCAGCCAAGTGGAACGCGGGGCTGGCTACACCTTC	CASSQVERGAGYTF
many	TRBV11-2	TRBJ1-3	NA	TGTGCCAGCAGCATAGGGTTCGGGACGGCTGGAAACACCATATATTTT	CASSIGFGTAGNTIYF
few	TRBV6-5	TRBJ1-4	TRBD1	TGTGCCAGCAGTGGGACAGGAGCCTTTAATGAAAAACTGTTTTTT	CASSGTGAFNEKLFF
NA	TRBV6-2/TRBV6-3	TRBJ2-1	TRBD2	TGTGCCAGCAGAGGGAGGCGACTAGCCCACAATGAGCAGTTCTTC	CASRGRRLAHNEQFF
NA	TRBV5-1	TRBJ2-6	NA	TGCGCCAGCACCCCTCAGCCGTCTGGGGCCAACGTCCTGACTTTC	CASTPQPSGANVLTF
many	TRBV27	TRBJ2-1	NA	TGTGCCAGCAGTTTACGTCCTTACAATGAGCAGTTCTTC	CASSLRPYNEQFF
NA	TRBV29-1	TRBJ1-4	NA	TGCAGCGTTGTCGACGGAGATAAACTGTTTTTT	CSVVDGDKLFF
many	TRBV6-2/TRBV6-3	TRBJ2-1	NA	TGTGCCAGCAGTCCTTCCCGACGGGCGGGTCACAATGAGCAGTTCTTC	CASSPSRRAGHNEQFF
many	TRBV4-1	TRBJ2-2	NA	TGCGCCAGCAGCCACCCCCGGGGGCGGAAGAACACCGGGGAGCTGTTTTTT	CASSHPRGRKNTGELFF
few	TRBV7-2	TRBJ1-2	NA	TGTGCCAGCACCCCCGGCGAGGGATATGGCTACACCTTC	CASTPGEGYGYTF
medium-sized	TRBV12-3/TRBV12-4	TRBJ2-5	NA	TGTGCCAGCAGTTTGTCAGAGAAAGAGACCCAGTACTTC	CASSLSEKETQYF
many	TRBV7-9	TRBJ2-5	NA	TGTGCCAGCAGCCCTGTCGGGAGCATACAAGAGACCCAGTACTTC	CASSPVGSIQETQYF
once	TRBV20-1	TRBJ2-7	NA	TGCAGTACTACCCCAGGGGGGTACGAGCAGTACTTC	CSTTPGGYEQYF
NA	TRBV3-1	TRBJ2-4	TRBD2	TGTGCCAGCAGCCCCGGGGGGACAAACATTCAGTACTTC	CASSPGGTNIQYF